The sequence of this T cell receptor beta chain was determined in a study of blood T cell repertoires in COVID-19. Turning to the study itself: Italy, Spain and the United States were the sources of the convalescent and acute COVID-19 samples. T cells, B-cell-depleted T cells, or PBMCs provided the cDNA or gDNA that served as material.

In its sample, this clone was seen once. The study recruited people aged about 18 to 90 years across about two dozen US areas. Participants' own reports of clinical history determined their cohort assignment. The protocol was immunoSEQ multiplex PCR, while the TCRdb copy is restricted to in-frame clones and leaves out a portion. The table has 250,000 to 300,000 clones, just over 90% seen once. Germline loops: CDR1 LNHDA, CDR2 SQIVND (reference sequence). There are 18 residues in the CDR3. Unmatched junction bases numbered 9, after V lost 5 bases and J lost 2 bases. The chain carries TRBV19 and TRBJ2-6, with 10 bases identical to TRBD1. The clonotype was recovered from a woman in her thirties or forties with acute COVID-19. The sample comprised PBMCs or T cells enriched from blood (not recorded which). This chain's CDR3 is CASSLRPDRGTGANVLTF. The CDR3 DNA reads as TGTGCCAGTAGTCTTCGGCCGGACAGGGGGACTGGGGCCAACGTCCTGACTTTC.